This T cell receptor (beta chain) was recovered during a study of radiotherapy plus CTLA-4 blockade in lung cancer. Some clones are missing from TCRdb's copy, which holds only in-frame ones; the method was immunoSEQ multiplex PCR. The sample lists over 70,000 clones, around 87% seen once, with just over 2% in the top ten. Notes on the study in general: Blood-borne expansion of tumor-derived TCR clones followed radiotherapy plus ipilimumab.

This CDR3 contains 17 residues. Germline trimming cut 5 bases from V and 6 bases from J; bases unmatched to any gene: 15. The germline CDR1 and CDR2 sequences are SEHNR and FQNEAQ (reference sequence). This clone has just a few counts. The target antigen is unknown. The sequence came from a human donor with non-small cell lung cancer who had a partial response to radiotherapy plus ipilimumab. The chain recombines TRBV7-9 with TRBJ2-1; the match to TRBD1 covers 8 bases. The source material was peripheral blood, sampled from a patient treated with radiotherapy plus ipilimumab. The CDR3 spells CASSPLTGQVKSNEQFF. CDR3 bases: TGTGCCAGCAGCCCATTGACGGGACAGGTTAAGTCCAATGAGCAGTTCTTC.